Listed below are T cell receptor beta chains from one sample, sequenced in a study of T cell responses to AZD1222 COVID-19 vaccine. This table comes from immunoSEQ multiplex PCR, and its TCRdb copy is limited to in-frame clones, with some not included. Here the sample spans 100,000 to 110,000 clones, about nine tenths being singletons. Sequenced material: peripheral blood, taken on day 0 of AZD1222 vaccination. All receptors derive from an adult in good health. Each CDR3 is given with its conserved first and last residue. The order of the fields is J gene, V gene, D gene, clone size, CDR3 DNA, CDR3 protein. The D gene is left open where the match is weak. The size entry is marked missing in some rows and otherwise reads once, few, many or a size class.

TRBJ2-5,TRBV5-5,.,.,TGTGCCAGCAGCCTTTCGAGGGCACAAGAGACCCAGTACTTC,CASSLSRAQETQYF
TRBJ1-3,TRBV3-1/TRBV3-2,.,.,TGTGCCAGCAGCCCCACGTCCCCTGCCGGAGCTGGAAACACCATATATTTT,CASSPTSPAGAGNTIYF
TRBJ1-1,TRBV2,.,.,TGTGCCAGCGGGGCCCAATGGAACACTGAAGCTTTCTTT,CASGAQWNTEAFF
TRBJ2-1,TRBV20-1,.,once,TGCAGTGCTAGGCCATACAATGAGCAGTTCTTC,CSARPYNEQFF
TRBJ1-6,TRBV5-4,.,once,TGTGCCAGCAGCTTGCGGGCAGGGAGCTCCTATAATTCACCCCTCCACTTT,CASSLRAGSSYNSPLHF
TRBJ2-1,TRBV2,.,.,TGTGCCAGCACGGGAGCTAGATACAATGAGCAGTTCTTC,CASTGARYNEQFF
TRBJ1-1,TRBV7-9,TRBD1,.,TGTGCCAGCAGCTTCGGCAGGGGGCGTGGCACTGAAGCTTTCTTT,CASSFGRGRGTEAFF
TRBJ1-4,TRBV13,TRBD1,.,TGTGCCAGCAGCACCGACAGGGGCACTAATGAAAAACTGTTTTTT,CASSTDRGTNEKLFF
TRBJ1-2,TRBV11-3,TRBD1,.,TGTGCCAGCAGCCCATCAGGGGGAAAAGGAATCTATGGCTACACCTTC,CASSPSGGKGIYGYTF
TRBJ1-5,TRBV6-1,.,.,TGTGCCAGCAGTGAAGGTCGGCTAAATCAGCCCCAGCATTTT,CASSEGRLNQPQHF
TRBJ1-2,TRBV6-2/TRBV6-3,TRBD1,once,TGTGCCAGCAGTTCCGGACAGGGGCTCTATGGCTACACCTTC,CASSSGQGLYGYTF
TRBJ2-7,TRBV4-3,.,.,TGCGCCAGCAGCCAATGGGCAGCCTACGAGCAGTACTTC,CASSQWAAYEQYF
TRBJ1-6,TRBV6-5,.,.,TGTGCCAGCAGTGACTCCGGGGCTAATTCACCCCTCCACTTT,CASSDSGANSPLHF